This TCR beta chain derives from a study of human T cells and chemical hapten exposure. Turning to the study itself: During the roughly 24-week study period, patients had diphenylcyclopropenone applied to the scalp every week.

As to time point: patch test 1, 2 weeks after DPC sensitization. Described treatment: therapeutic diphenylcyclopropenone sensitization with weekly scalp DPC. Unfractionated whole blood was the source from which total RNA was extracted. Donors, patients with alopecia ranging from 18 to 70 years old and judged suitable for DPC, provided samples. Germline-derived CDR1 and CDR2 are GTSNPN and SVGIG (reference sequence). The CDR3 spans 13 residues. V shed 4 bases and J shed 7 bases, with 13 bases lying between them. This clonotype was recorded at least ten times. MiXCR, run by TCRdb on the RACE reads, gives a single entry per CDR3 protein. This table has approximately 43,000 distinct CDR3 sequences, over 3.5% appearing once.

The source is a man aged 50 to 60 with alopecia areata. Some clones in this sample may be carry-over from other donors' samples. The source material was whole blood, sampled in connection with sensitization to the hapten diphenylcyclopropenone (DPC). The V call is TRBV30, the J call TRBJ2-2; either TRBD1 or TRBD2 may supply D (5 bases each). The CDR3 sequence: CAWTGIGVGELFF. The DNA for the CDR3 is TGTGCCTGGACCGGGATAGGGGTCGGGGAGCTGTTTTTT.